The 23 T cell receptor beta chains below come from one sample, sequenced in a study of CD8+ T cells in alopecia areata. RNA was extracted and reverse transcribed into cDNA as the sequencing template. Method: immunoSEQ multiplex PCR; TCRdb's copy keeps in-frame clones and lacks some. The table records some 200,000 clones, 59% of them present only once. The sequences come from CD4+ T cells sorted from blood, collected at week 0. The receptors were sampled from a human donor with alopecia areata.

V usage is TRBV2 and J usage is TRBJ1-6; 10 nucleotides line up with TRBD1. Losses at the gene ends were 4 bases for V and 6 bases for J; bases not matched to a gene: 6. Germline V lookup: CDR1 SNHLY, CDR2 FYNNEI. This CDR3 comprises 16 residues. The CDR3 loop is CASSATGDRGNSPLHF. In DNA form, the CDR3 reads TGTGCCAGCAGTGCCACTGGGGACAGGGGTAATTCACCCCTCCACTTT.

J is TRBJ2-3 and V is TRBV7-8; TRBD1 agrees at 9 bases. The CDR3 has 16 residues. Looked up from germline, CDR1 is SGHVS and CDR2 is FQNEAQ. V was pared by 5 bases and J by 7 bases, with 13 bases of the junction left unmatched. The CDR3 DNA reads as TGTGCCAGCAGCCGCATGGTACAGGGGGCGCAATATACGCAGTATTTT. Residues: CASSRMVQGAQYTQYF.

The chain carries TRBV5-1 and TRBJ1-6, with no clear D. V gave up 0 bases and J gave up 2 bases, with 6 bases separating them. The CDR3 totals 15 residues. The germline gives CDR1 SGHRS, CDR2 YFSETQ. As DNA, the CDR3 is TGCGCCAGCAGCTTGGAAGGACCCTATAATTCACCCCTCCACTTT. Protein sequence: CASSLEGPYNSPLHF.

In this sample, this clone turned up a few times. The V and J genes are TRBV27 and TRBJ1-5; D gene unclear. Trimming left V 4 bases short and J 5 bases short, with 9 bases between. The V gene's germline CDR1 is MNHEY and CDR2 SMNVEV (reference sequence). The CDR3 covers 13 residues. CDR3 in DNA: TGTGCCAGCAGTTCCATTGGAGATCAGCCCCAGCATTTT. It yields the protein CASSSIGDQPQHF.

The gene calls are TRBV6-1 and TRBJ1-6; perhaps TRBD1 as D (5 bases). V was clipped by 8 bases and J by 8 bases, with 16 bases between them. The CDR3 spans 14 residues. The germline V gene has CDR1 MNHNS and CDR2 SASEGT. The chain's CDR3 is CASALGVRDSPLHF. The CDR3 coding sequence is TGTGCCAGCGCGTTAGGGGTTAGGGATTCACCCCTCCACTTT.

The J gene is TRBJ1-1, the V gene TRBV30, with a possible D match to TRBD1 (5 bases). The ends were cut back, 5 bases at V and 1 base at J, with 11 bases in the middle. CDR3 size: 13 residues. Germline CDR1 and CDR2: GTSNPN and SVGIG (reference sequence). For the CDR3, the DNA is TGTGCCTGGGGCCGAGGGGCGAACACTGAAGCTTTCTTT. This codes for CAWGRGANTEAFF.

The gene calls are TRBV9 and TRBJ1-1; tentative D call: TRBD1 (5 bases). This CDR3 has 13 residues. Trimming removed 4 bases at V and 12 bases at J, with 19 bases between. Germline CDR1 is SGDLS and CDR2 is YYNGEE. This CDR3 is CASSSQEGMRTFF. The DNA for the CDR3 is TGTGCCAGCAGCTCCCAGGAGGGGATGAGAACTTTCTTT.

The chain is built from TRBV6-1 and TRBJ1-2; no reliable D call. The CDR3 covers 13 residues. Germline-derived CDR1 and CDR2 are MNHNS and SASEGT. Trimming stripped 1 base from V and 4 bases from J, with 7 bases between. The CDR3 here is CASSEVSAYGYTF. As DNA, the CDR3 is TGTGCCAGCAGTGAAGTGTCAGCCTATGGCTACACCTTC.

The chain links TRBV5-6 to TRBJ2-2, with no clear D. The CDR3 is 16 amino acids. V was shortened by 2 bases and J by 0 bases, with 11 bases between the two germline ends. CDR1 is SGHDT and CDR2 is YYEEEE in the germline V gene. The CDR3 bases are TGTGCCAGCAGCTTTGGGCCGCAGACGAACACCGGGGAGCTGTTTTTT. Encoded protein: CASSFGPQTNTGELFF.

V gene TRBV29-1 combines with J gene TRBJ2-1; TRBD1 aligns across 8 bases. V gave up 7 bases and J gave up 2 bases; unmatched junction bases: 7. CDR1 and CDR2 (germline): SQVTM, ANQGSEA. The CDR3 runs to 14 residues. The CDR3 bases are TGCAGCGCGAGACAGGGGCCTACCTACAATGAGCAGTTCTTC. This codes for CSARQGPTYNEQFF.

This clone has a single count. The V gene is TRBV5-1, the J gene TRBJ2-5; 7 bases are shared with TRBD1. Germline V CDR1 and CDR2: SGHRS, YFSETQ. The CDR3 runs to 14 residues. V was clipped by 1 base and J by 0 bases; unmatched bases: 0. The CDR3 reads CASSLTGDQETQYF. The CDR3 DNA follows: TGCGCCAGCAGCTTGACAGGGGACCAAGAGACCCAGTACTTC.

This chain uses TRBV9 with TRBJ2-1; TRBD2 aligns across 15 bases. The germline V gene has CDR1 SGDLS and CDR2 YYNGEE. There are 16 residues in the CDR3. The V gene end was trimmed by 6 bases and the J gene end by 10 bases; junction bases not matched to a gene: 11. The CDR3 loop is CASTPRTSGGAEEQFF. The DNA for the CDR3 is TGTGCCAGCACCCCAAGGACTAGCGGGGGGGCCGAAGAGCAGTTCTTC. Filled out from reference TRBV9 and TRBJ2-1, the complete variable domain reads DSGVTQTPKHLITATGQRVTLRCSPRSGDLSVYWYQQSLDQGLQFLIQYYNGEERAKGNILERFSAQQFPDLHSELNLSSLELGDSALYFCASTPRTSGGAEEQFFGPGTRLTVL.

The J gene is TRBJ1-2, the V gene TRBV15; 7 bases agree with TRBD1. Trimming removed 4 bases from V and 8 bases from J; junction bases left unmatched: 4. CDR3 length: 12 amino acids. Germline V lookup: CDR1 LNHNV, CDR2 YYDKDF (reference sequence). In nucleotides, the CDR3 is TGTGCCACCAGCACAGGGGGATTAGGCTACACCTTC. Translation: CATSTGGLGYTF.

This clone appeared a few times. This rearrangement joins TRBV19 to TRBJ2-2; D is unresolved. V lost 5 bases, J lost 6 bases, and 7 bases lay in between. Germline assignment: CDR1 LNHDA and CDR2 SQIVND (reference sequence). CDR3 length: 12 residues. In DNA form, the CDR3 reads TGTGCCAGTAGTCTCCCCGCCGGGGAGCTGTTTTTT. Translation: CASSLPAGELFF.

This clone has just a few counts. CDR3 in amino acids: CAWSVGVSYGYTF. The CDR3 coding sequence is TGTGCCTGGAGTGTCGGGGTATCCTATGGCTACACCTTC. The chain links TRBV30 to TRBJ1-2; no firm D call. Germline values: CDR1 GTSNPN, CDR2 SVGIG (reference sequence). V lost 0 bases and J lost 4, with 9 bases in between. The CDR3 extends over 13 amino acids.

The chain has TRBV6-5 and TRBJ2-7; 8 bases line up with TRBD1. Unmatched junction bases numbered 7, after V lost 6 bases and J lost 9 bases. Germline assignment: CDR1 MNHEY and CDR2 SVGAGI. This CDR3 has 12 amino acids. CDR3 sequence (DNA): TGTGCCAGCAGAGGCGGACAGGGATTGCAGTACTTC. Protein product: CASRGGQGLQYF.

V and J are TRBV30 and TRBJ1-6, with D hard to call. Germline V gene lookup returns CDR1 GTSNPN and CDR2 SVGIG (reference sequence). CDR3 length: 15 amino acids. Trimming left V 0 bases short and J 2 bases short, with 8 bases between. CDR3 coding DNA: TGTGCCTGGAGTGTACTTGCAGCCTATAATTCACCCCTCCACTTT. Its translation is CAWSVLAAYNSPLHF. Supplemented by reference TRBV30 and TRBJ1-6, the full variable domain reads SQTIHQWPATLVQPVGSPLSLECTVEGTSNPNLYWYRQAAGRGLQLLFYSVGIGQISSEVPQNLSASRPQDRQFILSSKKLLLSDSGFYLCAWSVLAAYNSPLHFGNGTRLTVT.

The chain has TRBV6-5 and TRBJ2-7; D tentatively reads TRBD1 or TRBD2 (5 bases each). Trimming left V 4 bases short and J 4 bases short, with 14 bases between. From germline, CDR1 is MNHEY and CDR2 SVGAGI. This CDR3 comprises 14 residues. CDR3 bases: TGTGCCAGCAGTTCGTGGGACGGCCGATACGAGCAGTACTTC. Its protein is CASSSWDGRYEQYF.

V gene TRBV4-1 combines with J gene TRBJ1-6; D not resolved. Between the trimmed V and J ends, which lost 4 bases and 7 bases, there was a span of 14 bases. The germline V gene has CDR1 MGHRA and CDR2 YSYEKL. CDR3 length: 15 amino acids. CDR3 loop: CASSPRLGANSPLHF. DNA for the CDR3: TGCGCCAGCAGCCCTCGACTTGGTGCGAATTCACCCCTCCACTTT.

The chain has TRBV29-1 and TRBJ1-1; a weak D match, TRBD1 (5 bases). The CDR3 totals 13 residues. From germline, CDR1 is SQVTM and CDR2 ANQGSEA. V lost 6 bases and J 1 base, leaving 12 bases between the germline ends. The CDR3 spells CSVEIGQNTEAFF. The CDR3 nucleotides are TGCAGCGTGGAGATCGGACAGAACACTGAAGCTTTCTTT.

This clone was detected a few times. The gene calls are TRBV29-1 and TRBJ1-1, with D perhaps matching TRBD1 (6 bases). Germline-derived CDR1 and CDR2 are SQVTM and ANQGSEA. V lost 6 bases and J 9 bases, leaving 11 bases between the germline ends. The CDR3 consists of 10 residues. CDR3 bases: TGCAGCGTATCGGGACACCAAGCTTTCTTT. This sequence encodes CSVSGHQAFF.

The chain couples TRBV25-1 to TRBJ2-7; D is undetermined. CDR3 length: 10 residues. Looked up from germline, CDR1 is MGHDK and CDR2 is SYGVNS. V was pared by 10 bases and J by 8 bases, with 12 bases between. The DNA of the CDR3 is TGTGCCATCAAAGGACGTCAGCAGTACTTC. This sequence encodes CAIKGRQQYF.

The chain employs TRBV19 and TRBJ1-2, with D uncertain. The CDR3 is 14 residues long. The V gene lost 6 bases and the J gene lost 9 bases, with 20 bases spanning the gap. Germline-derived CDR1 and CDR2 are LNHDA and SQIVND (reference sequence). CDR3 sequence (DNA): TGTGCCAGTAGATGGGGAGAGGAGCGGACGAGCTACACCTTC. Translating gives CASRWGEERTSYTF.